One sample yielded the 14 T cell receptor beta chains listed below, sequenced in a study of T cells after posttransplantation cyclophosphamide. Assay used: immunoSEQ multiplex PCR; TCRdb lists only in-frame clones, some missing. This table has approximately 9,300 clones, around 92% appearing once. Sampled 1 year posttransplant, controls received myeloablative marrow transplants, methotrexate and a calcineurin inhibitor. The source was PBMCs, collected just over 440 days after allogeneic stem cell transplant with calcineurin inhibitor and methotrexate. The receptor set was obtained from a male patient aged 45 to 59 who received an allogeneic stem cell transplant from an unrelated donor, was CMV-positive, and had chronic GVHD only. Some of the T cells might come from the graft donor.

The chain uses TRBV11-3 and TRBJ1-2; no firm D call. The CDR3 sequence is 13 residues long. Trimming left V 7 bases short and J 2 bases short, with 11 bases between. The germline CDR1 and CDR2 sequences are SGHNT and YENEEA. This CDR3 is CASTDKQNYGYTF. In nucleotides, the CDR3 is TGTGCCAGCACCGATAAACAGAACTATGGCTACACCTTC.

This clone was seen once. V and J are TRBV19 and TRBJ2-3; D perhaps matches TRBD2 (6 bases). The CDR3 consists of 15 residues. V was pared by 3 bases and J by 2 bases, with 12 bases between. The germline CDR1 and CDR2 sequences are LNHDA and SQIVND (reference sequence). This chain's CDR3 is CASSMWVAATDTQYF. DNA for the CDR3: TGTGCCAGTAGTATGTGGGTAGCGGCCACAGATACGCAGTATTTT.

This clone was recorded once. The chain couples TRBV27 to TRBJ1-1, with a possible D match to TRBD1 (6 bases). CDR1 and CDR2 (germline): MNHEY, SMNVEV (reference sequence). V dropped 5 bases and J dropped 1 base, with 8 bases sitting between them. CDR3 length: 13 residues. The CDR3 DNA follows: TGTGCCAGCAGTCCGGGACAGAACACTGAAGCTTTCTTT. Protein: CASSPGQNTEAFF.

This clone was detected a few times. The V and J genes are TRBV18 and TRBJ1-2; maybe TRBD1 (6 bases). The CDR3 covers 12 residues. The germline V gene has CDR1 KGHSH and CDR2 LQKENI. V was trimmed by 3 bases and J by 6 bases, leaving 8 bases between them. The CDR3 protein is CASSPEGDGYTF. As DNA, the CDR3 is TGTGCCAGCTCACCCGAGGGGGATGGCTACACCTTC.

The chain combines TRBV5-8 with TRBJ1-1; TRBD1 agrees at 11 bases. Germline V gene sequence: CDR1 SGHTS, CDR2 YDEGEE. The V segment lost 4 bases and the J segment 5 bases; nucleotides outside the gene matches: 1. CDR3 length: 13 amino acids. The CDR3 DNA is TGTGCCAGCAGCCGGGACAGGGGGACTGAAGCTTTCTTT. Translating it yields CASSRDRGTEAFF.

V usage is TRBV13 and J usage is TRBJ2-3; D uncertain. The germline V and J ends were trimmed by 5 bases and 1 base, with 10 bases remaining between them. The CDR3 is 14 residues long. Germline V gene sequence: CDR1 PRHDT, CDR2 FYEKMQ (reference sequence). Here the CDR3 reads CASSADFGTDTQYF. CDR3 coding DNA: TGTGCCAGCAGCGCCGACTTTGGCACAGATACGCAGTATTTT. Using reference TRBV13 and TRBJ2-3 for the parts outside the CDR3, the full variable domain is AAGVIQSPRHLIKEKRETATLKCYPIPRHDTVYWYQQGPGQDPQFLISFYEKMQSDKGSIPDRFSAQQFSDYHSELNMSSLELGDSALYFCASSADFGTDTQYFGPGTRLTVL.

The rearrangement joins TRBV7-2 to TRBJ2-1; 8 bases align to TRBD1. The germline V gene encodes CDR1 SGHTA and CDR2 FQGNSA. V shed 5 bases and J 12 bases; nucleotides not matched to a gene: 12. This CDR3 is 14 amino acids long. In nucleotides, the CDR3 is TGTGCCAGCAGCCCGACAGGGGATCGGGGTAGGCAGTTCTTC. This gives the protein CASSPTGDRGRQFF.

The V gene is TRBV28, the J gene TRBJ2-5, with TRBD1 matching over 7 bases. The J call may be mistaken, given a closer DNA end match to TRBJ2-7. This CDR3 has 15 residues. Per germline, CDR1 MDHEN and CDR2 SYDVKM. The CDR3 is CASSLRQGISYEQYF. CDR3 sequence (DNA): TGTGCCAGCAGTCTCCGACAGGGTATTTCCTACGAGCAGTACTTC.

The chain employs TRBV7-2 and TRBJ2-7; 11 bases line up with TRBD2. Germline lookup yields CDR1 SGHTA and CDR2 FQGNSA. The V and J ends lost 5 bases and 0 bases, in that order; junction bases with no gene match: 6. The CDR3 is 16 residues long. The CDR3 protein is CASSADGTSGSYEQYF. The CDR3 DNA reads TGTGCCAGCAGCGCTGATGGGACTAGCGGCTCCTACGAGCAGTACTTC.

The chain is built from TRBV9 and TRBJ2-1; D is perhaps TRBD1 (6 bases). V was pared by 0 bases and J by 5 bases, with 12 bases between. This CDR3 has 15 residues. Germline V gene sequence: CDR1 SGDLS, CDR2 YYNGEE. The CDR3 sequence: CASSVGWGRDNEQFF. The CDR3 DNA follows: TGTGCCAGCAGCGTAGGGTGGGGGCGGGACAATGAGCAGTTCTTC. The full variable domain, its missing parts supplied by reference TRBV9 and TRBJ2-1, is DSGVTQTPKHLITATGQRVTLRCSPRSGDLSVYWYQQSLDQGLQFLIQYYNGEERAKGNILERFSAQQFPDLHSELNLSSLELGDSALYFCASSVGWGRDNEQFFGPGTRLTVL.

The genes are TRBV18 and TRBJ1-1, with D possibly matching TRBD1 (6 bases). The V gene lost 3 bases and the J gene lost 10 bases, with 12 bases spanning the gap. From germline, CDR1 is KGHSH and CDR2 LQKENI. The CDR3 extends over 12 amino acids. The CDR3 sequence: CASSPSDSGAFF. The CDR3 region has the DNA TGTGCCAGCTCACCCTCGGACAGCGGAGCTTTCTTT.

The genes are TRBV7-6 and TRBJ1-2, with 7 bases that match TRBD1. The CDR3 loop spans 15 amino acids. V lost 1 base, J lost 10 bases, and 12 bases stayed unmatched. CDR1 is SGHVS, CDR2 FNYEAQ, per germline. DNA of the CDR3: TGTGCCAGCAGCTTAGTCCTAGGACAGGATGCTTTCTACACCTTC. Encoded protein: CASSLVLGQDAFYTF.

The V call is TRBV4-3, the J call TRBJ2-1, with 7 bases lining up with TRBD1. Trimming took 0 bases from V and 10 from J; bases not matched to a gene: 9. This CDR3 is built from 15 residues. The germline gives CDR1 LGHNA, CDR2 YSLEER. The CDR3 sequence: CASSQEAARGREQFF. CDR3 coding DNA: TGCGCCAGCAGCCAAGAAGCGGCAAGGGGGCGGGAGCAGTTCTTC.

This chain connects TRBV28 to TRBJ1-2, with D perhaps TRBD1 (6 bases). Germline CDR1 reads MDHEN; CDR2 reads SYDVKM. V was trimmed by 5 bases and J by 6 bases, leaving 16 bases between them. This CDR3 has 14 residues. The CDR3 bases are TGTGCCAGCAGTCCCCCCTCGACAGGAGATGGCTACACCTTC. It is translated as CASSPPSTGDGYTF.